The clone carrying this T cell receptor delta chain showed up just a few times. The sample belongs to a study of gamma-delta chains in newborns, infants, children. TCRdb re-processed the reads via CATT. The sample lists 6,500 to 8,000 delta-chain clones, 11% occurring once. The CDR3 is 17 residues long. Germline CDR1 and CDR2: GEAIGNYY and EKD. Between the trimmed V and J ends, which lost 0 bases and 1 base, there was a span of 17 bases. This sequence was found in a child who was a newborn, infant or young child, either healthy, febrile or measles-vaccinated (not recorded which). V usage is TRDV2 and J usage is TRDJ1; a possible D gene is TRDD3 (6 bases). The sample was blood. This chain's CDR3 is CACDTVGGASCTDKLIF. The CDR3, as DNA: TGTGCCTGTGACACCGTCGGGGGAGCCTCTTGCACCGATAAACTCATCTTT.